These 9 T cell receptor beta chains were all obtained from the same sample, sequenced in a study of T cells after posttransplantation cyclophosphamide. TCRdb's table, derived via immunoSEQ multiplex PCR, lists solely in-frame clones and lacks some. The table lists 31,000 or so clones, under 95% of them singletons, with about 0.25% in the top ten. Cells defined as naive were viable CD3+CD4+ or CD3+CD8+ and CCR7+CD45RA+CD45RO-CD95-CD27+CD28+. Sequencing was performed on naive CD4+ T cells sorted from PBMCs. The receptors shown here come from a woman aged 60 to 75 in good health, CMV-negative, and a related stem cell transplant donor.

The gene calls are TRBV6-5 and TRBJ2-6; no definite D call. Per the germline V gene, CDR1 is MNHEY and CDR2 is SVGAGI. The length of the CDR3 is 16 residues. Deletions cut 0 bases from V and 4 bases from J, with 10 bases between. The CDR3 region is CASSYSQVTGANVLTF. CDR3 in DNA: TGTGCCAGCAGTTACTCGCAGGTAACAGGGGCCAACGTCCTGACTTTC.

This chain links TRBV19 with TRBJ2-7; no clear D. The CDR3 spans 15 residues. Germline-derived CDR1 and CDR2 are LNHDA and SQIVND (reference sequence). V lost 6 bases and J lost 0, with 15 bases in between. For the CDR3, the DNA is TGTGCCAGTAGCGACACCTCCAGGATCTCCTACGAGCAGTACTTC. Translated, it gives CASSDTSRISYEQYF.

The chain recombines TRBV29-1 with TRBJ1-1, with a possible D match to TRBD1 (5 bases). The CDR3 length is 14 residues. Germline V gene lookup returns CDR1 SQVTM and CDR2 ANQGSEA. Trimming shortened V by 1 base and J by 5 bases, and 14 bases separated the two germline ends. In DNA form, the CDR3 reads TGCAGCGTTGAAGGGGGGAGGGGAAGAACTGAAGCTTTCTTT. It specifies CSVEGGRGRTEAFF.

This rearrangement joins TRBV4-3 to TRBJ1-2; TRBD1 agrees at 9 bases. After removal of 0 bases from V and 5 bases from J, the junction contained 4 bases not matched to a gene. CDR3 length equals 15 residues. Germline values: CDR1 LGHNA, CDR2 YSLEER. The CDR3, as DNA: TGCGCCAGCAGCCAAGAATGGACAGGGGAATATGGCTACACCTTC. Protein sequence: CASSQEWTGEYGYTF.

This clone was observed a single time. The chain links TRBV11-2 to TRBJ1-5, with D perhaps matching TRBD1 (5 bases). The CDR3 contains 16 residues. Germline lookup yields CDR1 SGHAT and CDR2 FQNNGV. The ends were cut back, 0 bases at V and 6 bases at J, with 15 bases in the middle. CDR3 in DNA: TGTGCCAGCAGCTTAGATGGGGCAGGGAAGTCTCAGCCCCAGCATTTT. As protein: CASSLDGAGKSQPQHF.

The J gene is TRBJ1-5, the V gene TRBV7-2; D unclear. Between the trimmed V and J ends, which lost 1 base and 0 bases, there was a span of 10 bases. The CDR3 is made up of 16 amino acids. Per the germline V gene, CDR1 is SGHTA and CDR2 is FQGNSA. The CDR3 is CASSLDAGASNQPQHF. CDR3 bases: TGTGCCAGCAGCTTAGATGCCGGAGCTAGCAATCAGCCCCAGCATTTT.

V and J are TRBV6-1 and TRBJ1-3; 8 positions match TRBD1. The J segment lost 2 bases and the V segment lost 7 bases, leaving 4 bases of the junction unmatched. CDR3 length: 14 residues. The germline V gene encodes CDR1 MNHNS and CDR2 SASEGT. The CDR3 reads CASKQQGAGNTIYF. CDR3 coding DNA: TGTGCCAGCAAACAACAGGGGGCTGGAAACACCATATATTTT.

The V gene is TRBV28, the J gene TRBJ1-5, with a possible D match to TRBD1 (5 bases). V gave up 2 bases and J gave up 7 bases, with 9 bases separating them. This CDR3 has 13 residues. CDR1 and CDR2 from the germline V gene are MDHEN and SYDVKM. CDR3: CASSLRGGQPQHF. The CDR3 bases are TGTGCCAGCAGTTTAAGGGGCGGACAGCCCCAGCATTTT.

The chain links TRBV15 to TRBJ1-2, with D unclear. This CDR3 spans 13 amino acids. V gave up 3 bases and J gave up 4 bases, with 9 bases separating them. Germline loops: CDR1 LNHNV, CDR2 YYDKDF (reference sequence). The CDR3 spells CATSRSAGYGYTF. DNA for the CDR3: TGTGCCACCAGCAGGTCAGCGGGCTATGGCTACACCTTC.